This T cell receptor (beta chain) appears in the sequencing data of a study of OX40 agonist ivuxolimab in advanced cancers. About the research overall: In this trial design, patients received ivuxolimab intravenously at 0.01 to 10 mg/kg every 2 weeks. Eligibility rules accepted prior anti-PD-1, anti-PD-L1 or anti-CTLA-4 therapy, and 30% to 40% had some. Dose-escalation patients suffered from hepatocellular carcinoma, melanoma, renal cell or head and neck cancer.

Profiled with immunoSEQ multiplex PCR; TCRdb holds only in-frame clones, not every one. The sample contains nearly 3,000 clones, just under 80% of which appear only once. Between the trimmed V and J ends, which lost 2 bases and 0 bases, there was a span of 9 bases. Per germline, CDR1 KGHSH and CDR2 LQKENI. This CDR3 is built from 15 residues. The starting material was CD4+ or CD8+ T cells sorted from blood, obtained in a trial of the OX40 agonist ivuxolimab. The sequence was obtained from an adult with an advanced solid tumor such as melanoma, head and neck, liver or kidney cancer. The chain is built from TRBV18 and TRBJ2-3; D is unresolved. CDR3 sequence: CASSPAGVSTDTQYF. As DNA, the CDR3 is TGTGCCAGCTCACCAGCTGGGGTTAGCACAGATACGCAGTATTTT.